A selection of T cell receptor beta chains follows, all from one sample in a study of technical replicates of blood from several donors. TCRdb's table, derived via immunoSEQ multiplex PCR, lists solely in-frame clones and lacks some. This repertoire shows over 85,000 clones, approximately 95% found once; its top ten account for over 0.25%. Specimen: T cells isolated from PBMCs. The receptors here all came from a human donor in good health. The CDR3 runs from the conserved cysteine through the conserved F or W. The D gene is left open where the match is weak. Size values are once, few and many counts, or a class for expanded clones, and some rows have none.

clone size: NA
V gene: TRBV27
D gene: TRBD1
J gene: TRBJ2-7
CDR3 protein: CASSWATGGYEQYF
CDR3 DNA: TGTGCCAGCAGTTGGGCCACAGGGGGCTACGAGCAGTACTTC

clone size: NA
V gene: TRBV19
D gene: TRBD1
J gene: TRBJ2-7
CDR3 protein: CATTSGTGQGYEQYF
CDR3 DNA: TGTGCCACAACGTCCGGGACAGGCCAGGGCTACGAGCAGTACTTC

clone size: NA
V gene: TRBV6-5
D gene: NA
J gene: TRBJ1-5
CDR3 protein: CASSAGFSNQPQHF
CDR3 DNA: TGTGCCAGCTCTGCAGGGTTTAGCAATCAGCCCCAGCATTTT

clone size: NA
V gene: TRBV9
D gene: TRBD2
J gene: TRBJ2-1
CDR3 protein: CASSVGGTTPYNEQFF
CDR3 DNA: TGTGCCAGCAGCGTAGGGGGGACTACCCCCTACAATGAGCAGTTCTTC

clone size: NA
V gene: TRBV28
D gene: TRBD1
J gene: TRBJ1-4
CDR3 protein: CASRDRGNPDEKLFF
CDR3 DNA: TGTGCCAGCAGAGACAGGGGGAACCCGGATGAAAAACTGTTTTTT

clone size: NA
V gene: TRBV9
D gene: NA
J gene: TRBJ2-5
CDR3 protein: CASSAGIWETQYF
CDR3 DNA: TGTGCCAGCAGCGCAGGGATTTGGGAGACCCAGTACTTC

clone size: once
V gene: TRBV11-3
D gene: NA
J gene: TRBJ2-5
CDR3 protein: CASTSRAGSRETQYF
CDR3 DNA: TGTGCCAGCACCTCCCGGGCAGGGTCGCGAGAGACCCAGTACTTC

clone size: NA
V gene: TRBV5-8
D gene: NA
J gene: TRBJ1-5
CDR3 protein: CASSLRPPNRLSNQPQHF
CDR3 DNA: TGTGCCAGCAGCTTGCGTCCGCCCAACCGACTGAGCAATCAGCCCCAGCATTTT

clone size: once
V gene: TRBV5-8
D gene: TRBD2
J gene: TRBJ2-1
CDR3 protein: CASSYPTGGPYNEQFF
CDR3 DNA: TGTGCCAGCAGCTACCCTACGGGAGGGCCCTACAATGAGCAGTTCTTC

clone size: NA
V gene: TRBV5-6
D gene: TRBD1
J gene: TRBJ2-7
CDR3 protein: CASSHPDRERYEQYF
CDR3 DNA: TGTGCCAGCAGCCATCCTGACAGGGAACGGTACGAGCAGTACTTC

clone size: NA
V gene: TRBV7-9
D gene: NA
J gene: TRBJ2-7
CDR3 protein: CASSLNIYEQYF
CDR3 DNA: TGTGCCAGCAGCTTGAACATCTACGAGCAGTACTTC

clone size: NA
V gene: TRBV5-1
D gene: TRBD1
J gene: TRBJ2-2
CDR3 protein: CASSLVAGGSTGELFF
CDR3 DNA: TGCGCCAGCAGCTTGGTAGCAGGGGGCAGCACCGGGGAGCTGTTTTTT

clone size: NA
V gene: TRBV13
D gene: TRBD1
J gene: TRBJ1-2
CDR3 protein: CASSLLDRGYYGYTF
CDR3 DNA: TGTGCCAGCAGCTTACTGGACAGGGGCTACTATGGCTACACCTTC

clone size: NA
V gene: TRBV19
D gene: NA
J gene: TRBJ2-6
CDR3 protein: CASSPSGANVLTF
CDR3 DNA: TGTGCCAGTAGTCCATCTGGGGCCAACGTCCTGACTTTC

clone size: NA
V gene: TRBV7-8
D gene: TRBD1
J gene: TRBJ2-7
CDR3 protein: CASSAWALTQGVTYEQYF
CDR3 DNA: TGTGCCAGCAGCGCCTGGGCCCTTACTCAGGGGGTGACCTACGAGCAGTACTTC

clone size: NA
V gene: TRBV30
D gene: TRBD2
J gene: TRBJ2-3
CDR3 protein: CAWSVSRSGGRVF
CDR3 DNA: TGTGCCTGGAGTGTGTCACGGTCGGGCGGGAGGGTCTTT

clone size: NA
V gene: TRBV27
D gene: TRBD2
J gene: TRBJ2-7
CDR3 protein: CASSLSPGTSAYEQYF
CDR3 DNA: TGTGCCAGCAGTTTATCGCCCGGGACTAGCGCATACGAGCAGTACTTC

clone size: NA
V gene: TRBV28
D gene: TRBD2
J gene: TRBJ2-7
CDR3 protein: CASSLPRSGTSYSSQQYF
CDR3 DNA: TGTGCCAGCAGTTTACCTCGGTCAGGGACTAGCTATTCGTCGCAGCAGTACTTC

clone size: NA
V gene: TRBV5-4
D gene: TRBD1
J gene: TRBJ1-2
CDR3 protein: CATTIPGQGHYGYTF
CDR3 DNA: TGTGCCACTACTATTCCGGGACAGGGACACTATGGCTACACCTTC

clone size: NA
V gene: TRBV10-3
D gene: NA
J gene: TRBJ2-6
CDR3 protein: CAISGYREAGANVLTF
CDR3 DNA: TGTGCCATCAGTGGCTACAGGGAAGCTGGGGCCAACGTCCTGACTTTC

clone size: NA
V gene: TRBV5-1
D gene: NA
J gene: TRBJ2-6
CDR3 protein: CASRKFPGETSGANVLTF
CDR3 DNA: TGCGCCAGCAGGAAGTTTCCAGGCGAAACCTCTGGGGCCAACGTCCTGACTTTC

clone size: NA
V gene: TRBV30
D gene: NA
J gene: TRBJ2-7
CDR3 protein: CAWGKDRFSYEQYF
CDR3 DNA: TGTGCCTGGGGAAAAGACAGGTTCTCGTACGAGCAGTACTTC

clone size: NA
V gene: TRBV25-1
D gene: NA
J gene: TRBJ1-1
CDR3 protein: CASSDPGITEAFF
CDR3 DNA: TGTGCCAGCAGTGATCCAGGGATCACCGAAGCTTTCTTT

clone size: NA
V gene: TRBV18
D gene: TRBD1
J gene: TRBJ1-1
CDR3 protein: CASSPPTQGETEAFF
CDR3 DNA: TGTGCCAGCTCACCACCGACACAGGGGGAAACTGAAGCTTTCTTT

clone size: few
V gene: TRBV7-9
D gene: TRBD2
J gene: TRBJ2-3
CDR3 protein: CASSLEASSGRFTQYF
CDR3 DNA: TGTGCCAGCAGCTTAGAGGCGTCTAGCGGGAGGTTTACGCAGTATTTT

clone size: NA
V gene: TRBV19
D gene: TRBD1
J gene: TRBJ1-2
CDR3 protein: CASSIEGAYGYTF
CDR3 DNA: TGTGCCAGTAGTATTGAGGGGGCCTATGGCTACACCTTC

clone size: few
V gene: TRBV29-1
D gene: TRBD1
J gene: TRBJ1-5
CDR3 protein: CSVGPQGAQPQHF
CDR3 DNA: TGCAGCGTTGGACCTCAGGGGGCTCAGCCCCAGCATTTT

clone size: NA
V gene: TRBV6-5
D gene: NA
J gene: TRBJ2-5
CDR3 protein: CASSLQETQYF
CDR3 DNA: TGTGCCAGCAGTCTGCAAGAGACCCAGTACTTC

clone size: NA
V gene: TRBV11-3
D gene: TRBD2
J gene: TRBJ2-1
CDR3 protein: CASRPTSGLDNEQFF
CDR3 DNA: TGTGCCAGCAGACCAACTAGCGGGTTAGACAATGAGCAGTTCTTC

clone size: NA
V gene: TRBV6-5
D gene: TRBD1
J gene: TRBJ1-1
CDR3 protein: CATHNRDSRTEAFF
CDR3 DNA: TGTGCCACCCACAACCGGGACAGTAGGACTGAAGCTTTCTTT

clone size: NA
V gene: TRBV2
D gene: NA
J gene: TRBJ1-2
CDR3 protein: CASLIGVRGYGYTF
CDR3 DNA: TGTGCCAGCCTAATAGGGGTCAGGGGCTATGGCTACACCTTC

clone size: NA
V gene: TRBV28
D gene: TRBD1
J gene: TRBJ1-5
CDR3 protein: CASNLDRVEAQPQHF
CDR3 DNA: TGTGCCAGTAACCTCGACAGGGTTGAGGCCCAGCCCCAGCATTTT

clone size: NA
V gene: TRBV10-1
D gene: NA
J gene: TRBJ2-5
CDR3 protein: CASSFGTQETQYF
CDR3 DNA: TGCGCCAGCAGCTTCGGGACACAAGAGACCCAGTACTTC

clone size: once
V gene: TRBV7-8
D gene: TRBD1
J gene: TRBJ2-5
CDR3 protein: CASSAAGQGSETQYF
CDR3 DNA: TGTGCCAGCAGCGCGGCCGGACAGGGGTCGGAGACCCAGTACTTC

clone size: NA
V gene: TRBV9
D gene: NA
J gene: TRBJ2-1
CDR3 protein: CASSYQENEQFF
CDR3 DNA: TGTGCCAGCAGCTACCAGGAAAATGAGCAGTTCTTC